This entry describes one T cell receptor (beta chain). Antigen specificity is unknown. Using immunoSEQ multiplex PCR, the repertoire was profiled, and TCRdb retains in-frame clones only, with some absent. The repertoire includes about 280,000 clones, 70% to 90% of them detected once, and about 3.1% sits in the top ten. These data are taken from a study of Ad26.COV2.S vaccination and SARS-CoV-2 variants. Study-level information: By the intramuscular route, Ad26.COV2.S was given once, or twice 56 days apart. Regarding the study as a whole: Non-spike TCR breadth was similar in vaccine and placebo recipients.

Regarding treatment: 19 received Ad26.COV2.S at low or high dose, single or two shots; five or six received placebo; per-sample allocation not given. Sampling was performed 63 days after the first vaccine or placebo injection. Germline values: CDR1 SGHRS, CDR2 YFSETQ. This CDR3 has 14 amino acids. V was pared by 3 bases and J by 8 bases, with 8 bases of the junction left unmatched. The clonotype originates from a person aged 18-60 years who received the Ad26.COV2.S COVID-19 vaccine or a placebo. The sample in question was peripheral blood, obtained in a trial of Ad26.COV2.S vaccine versus placebo. V is TRBV5-1 and J is TRBJ2-1; 7 nucleotides match TRBD2. The CDR3 DNA is TGCGCCAGCAGCTCATGGACTAGAGTTGATGAGCAGTTCTTC. Amino acids: CASSSWTRVDEQFF.